The clone carrying this T cell receptor (beta chain) was seen many times. Its antigen is unknown. From RNA transcripts, TCR beta CDR3 regions were amplified. The primer set for the first-round RT-PCR of the TCR CDR3 was HTBI. Using its own MiXCR run on the multiplex PCR reads, TCRdb lists one record per CDR3 protein. The table has roughly 560,000 distinct CDR3 sequences, about 14% seen once. Inclusion characteristics of ophthalmopathy patients comprised a Clinical Activity Score of at least 3, a NOSPECS grade of at least 4, and duration under 3 months. This sample was taken from a study of T cells in Graves' hyperthyroidism and ophthalmopathy. Study-level results: Ophthalmopathy was distinguished from stable hyperthyroidism by 13 V-J signatures.

This CDR3 is built from 12 residues. Per the germline V gene, CDR1 is SQVTM and CDR2 is ANQGSEA. J was trimmed by 7 bases and V by 4 bases; bases with no gene match: 5. The clonotype comes from a woman in her thirties or forties with Graves' ophthalmopathy. V and J are TRBV29-1 and TRBJ1-2, with 8 bases identical to TRBD1. Sequencing was carried out using blood. The CDR3 is CSVGQGSSGYTF. The CDR3 DNA is TGCAGCGTTGGACAGGGGTCGAGTGGCTACACCTTC.